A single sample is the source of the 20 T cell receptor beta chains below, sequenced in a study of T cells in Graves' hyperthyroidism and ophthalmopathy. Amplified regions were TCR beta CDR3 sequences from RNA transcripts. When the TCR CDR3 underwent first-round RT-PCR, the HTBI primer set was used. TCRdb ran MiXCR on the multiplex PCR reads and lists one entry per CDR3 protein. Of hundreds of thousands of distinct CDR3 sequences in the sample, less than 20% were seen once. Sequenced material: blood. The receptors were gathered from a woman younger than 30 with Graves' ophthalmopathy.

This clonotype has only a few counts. CDR3 region: CASSVSYPGTSGRYEQFF. In nucleotides, the CDR3 is TGTGCCAGCAGCGTCTCCTACCCCGGGACTAGCGGGAGGTATGAGCAGTTCTTC. This chain joins TRBV9 and TRBJ2-1, with TRBD2 identical over 15 bases. This CDR3 comprises 18 residues. The V and J ends lost 2 bases and 8 bases, in that order; junction bases with no gene match: 11. Germline lookup yields CDR1 SGDLS and CDR2 YYNGEE.

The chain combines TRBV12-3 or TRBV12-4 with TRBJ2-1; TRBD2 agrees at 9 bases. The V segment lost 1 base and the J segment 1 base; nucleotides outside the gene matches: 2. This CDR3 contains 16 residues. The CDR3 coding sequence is TGTGCCAGCAGTTTAGTAAGCGGGGGGTCCTACAATGAGCAGTTCTTC. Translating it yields CASSLVSGGSYNEQFF.

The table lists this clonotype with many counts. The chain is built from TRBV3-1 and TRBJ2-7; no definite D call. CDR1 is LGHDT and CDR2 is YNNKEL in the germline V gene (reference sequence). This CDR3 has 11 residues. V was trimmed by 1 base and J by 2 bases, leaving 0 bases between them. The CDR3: CASSQAYEQYF. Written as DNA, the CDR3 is TGTGCCAGCAGCCAAGCCTACGAGCAGTACTTC.

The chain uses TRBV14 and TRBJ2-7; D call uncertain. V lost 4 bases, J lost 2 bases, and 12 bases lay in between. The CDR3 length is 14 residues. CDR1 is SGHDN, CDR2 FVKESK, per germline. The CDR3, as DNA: TGTGCCAGCAGCCGGCGGAGAGGCCCCTACGAGCAGTACTTC. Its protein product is CASSRRRGPYEQYF.

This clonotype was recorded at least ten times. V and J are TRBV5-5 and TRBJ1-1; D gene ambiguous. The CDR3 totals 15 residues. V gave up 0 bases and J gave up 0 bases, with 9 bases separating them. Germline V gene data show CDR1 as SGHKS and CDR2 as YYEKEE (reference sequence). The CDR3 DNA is TGTGCCAGCAGCTTGGTCGGCAGAATGAACACTGAAGCTTTCTTT. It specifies CASSLVGRMNTEAFF. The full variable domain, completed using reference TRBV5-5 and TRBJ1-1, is DAGVTQSPTHLIKTRGQQVTLRCSPISGHKSVSWYQQVLGQGPQFIFQYYEKEERGRGNFPDRFSARQFPNYSSELNVNALLLGDSALYLCASSLVGRMNTEAFFGQGTRLTVV.

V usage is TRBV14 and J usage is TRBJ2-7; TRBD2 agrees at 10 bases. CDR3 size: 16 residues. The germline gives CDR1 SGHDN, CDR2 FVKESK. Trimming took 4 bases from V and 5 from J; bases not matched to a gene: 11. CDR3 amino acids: CASSLTGSGRVDEQYF. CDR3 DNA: TGTGCCAGCAGCCTAACAGGGAGCGGGAGGGTAGACGAGCAGTACTTC.

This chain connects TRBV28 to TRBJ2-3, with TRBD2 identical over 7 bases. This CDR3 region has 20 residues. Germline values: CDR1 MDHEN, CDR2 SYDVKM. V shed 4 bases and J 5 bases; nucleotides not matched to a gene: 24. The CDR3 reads CASSSTSGTPMAGEGDTQYF. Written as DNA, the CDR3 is TGTGCCAGCAGTTCCACCTCCGGGACCCCTATGGCGGGAGAGGGAGATACGCAGTATTTT.

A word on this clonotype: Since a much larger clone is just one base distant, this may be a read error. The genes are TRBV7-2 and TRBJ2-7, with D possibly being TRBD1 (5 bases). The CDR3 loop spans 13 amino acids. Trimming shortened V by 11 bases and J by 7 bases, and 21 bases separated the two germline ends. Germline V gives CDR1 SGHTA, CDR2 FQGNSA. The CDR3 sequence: CARNIFGASEQYF. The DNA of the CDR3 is TGTGCCCGCAACATATTTGGGGCAAGTGAGCAGTACTTC.

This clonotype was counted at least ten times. For the CDR3, the DNA is TGCGCCAGCAGCCAAGACCCCACGACAGTTTACGAGCAGTACGTC. It encodes CASSQDPTTVYEQYV. The chain joins TRBV4-1 to TRBJ2-7, with D possibly being TRBD1 (5 bases). Trimming removed 0 bases at V and 4 bases at J, with 13 bases between. The CDR3 runs to 15 residues. Germline V lookup: CDR1 MGHRA, CDR2 YSYEKL.

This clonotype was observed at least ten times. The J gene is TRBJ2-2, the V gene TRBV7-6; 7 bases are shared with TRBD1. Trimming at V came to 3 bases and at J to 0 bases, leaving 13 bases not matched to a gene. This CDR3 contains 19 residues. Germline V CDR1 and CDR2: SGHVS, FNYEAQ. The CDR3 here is CASSFPIKPRGPNTGELFF. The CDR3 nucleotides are TGTGCCAGCAGCTTTCCAATAAAGCCAAGGGGGCCGAACACCGGGGAGCTGTTTTTT. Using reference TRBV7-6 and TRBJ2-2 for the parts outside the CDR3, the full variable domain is GAGVSQSPRYKVTKRGQDVALRCDPISGHVSLYWYRQALGQGPEFLTYFNYEAQQDKSGLPNDRFSAERPEGSISTLTIQRTEQRDSAMYRCASSFPIKPRGPNTGELFFGEGSRLTVL.

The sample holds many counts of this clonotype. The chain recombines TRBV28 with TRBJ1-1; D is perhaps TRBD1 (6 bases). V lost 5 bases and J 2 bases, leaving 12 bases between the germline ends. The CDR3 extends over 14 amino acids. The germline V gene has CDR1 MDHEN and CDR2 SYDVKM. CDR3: CASSGYRENTEAFF. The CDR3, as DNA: TGTGCCAGCAGTGGATACAGGGAAAACACTGAAGCTTTCTTT.

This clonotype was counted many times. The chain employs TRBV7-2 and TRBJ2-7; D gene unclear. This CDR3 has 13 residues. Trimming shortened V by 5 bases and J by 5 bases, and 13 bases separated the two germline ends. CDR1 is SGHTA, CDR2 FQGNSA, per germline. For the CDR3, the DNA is TGTGCCAGCAGCCTAGTCCCTGGAGACGAGCAGTACTTC. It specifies CASSLVPGDEQYF.

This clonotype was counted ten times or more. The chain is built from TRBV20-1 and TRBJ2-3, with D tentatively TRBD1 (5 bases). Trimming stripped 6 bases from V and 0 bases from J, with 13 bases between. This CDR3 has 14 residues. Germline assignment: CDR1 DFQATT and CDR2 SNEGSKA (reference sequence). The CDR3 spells CSADDGHSTDTQYF. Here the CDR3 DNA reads TGCAGTGCGGACGACGGACATAGCACAGATACGCAGTATTTT.

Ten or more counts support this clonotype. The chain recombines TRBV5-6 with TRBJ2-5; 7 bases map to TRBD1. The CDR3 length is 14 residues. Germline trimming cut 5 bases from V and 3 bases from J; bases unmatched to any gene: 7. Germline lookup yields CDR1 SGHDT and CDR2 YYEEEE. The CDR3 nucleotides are TGTGCCAGCAGGTTTACCGGGACAGAAGAGACCCAGTACTTC. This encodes CASRFTGTEETQYF.

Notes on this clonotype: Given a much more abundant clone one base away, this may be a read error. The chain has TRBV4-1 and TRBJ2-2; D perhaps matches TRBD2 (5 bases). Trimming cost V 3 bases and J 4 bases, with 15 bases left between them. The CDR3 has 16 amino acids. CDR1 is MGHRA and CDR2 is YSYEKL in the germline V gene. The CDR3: CASSHGRGRFTGELFF. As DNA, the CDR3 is TGCGCCAGCAGCCACGGACGGGGAAGGTTCACCGGGGAGCTGTTTTTT.

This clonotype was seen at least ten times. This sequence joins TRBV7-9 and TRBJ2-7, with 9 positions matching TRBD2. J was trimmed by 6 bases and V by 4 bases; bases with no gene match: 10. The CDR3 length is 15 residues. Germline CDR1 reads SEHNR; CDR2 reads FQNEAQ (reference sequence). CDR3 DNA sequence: TGTGCCAGCAGCTCAGGAGCGGGGGGCCTCCTCGAGCAGTACTTC. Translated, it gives CASSSGAGGLLEQYF.

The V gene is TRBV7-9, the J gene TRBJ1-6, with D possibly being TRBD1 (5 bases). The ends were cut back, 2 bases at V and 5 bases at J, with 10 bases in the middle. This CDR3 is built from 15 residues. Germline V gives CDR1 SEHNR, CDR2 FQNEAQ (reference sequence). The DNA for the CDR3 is TGTGCCAGCAGCTTACGGGACCCTAATAATTCACCCCTCCACTTT. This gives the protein CASSLRDPNNSPLHF.

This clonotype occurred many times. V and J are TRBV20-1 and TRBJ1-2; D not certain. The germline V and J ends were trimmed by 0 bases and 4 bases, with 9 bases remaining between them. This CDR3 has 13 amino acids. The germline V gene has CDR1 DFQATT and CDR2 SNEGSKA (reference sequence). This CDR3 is CSARDPGVYGYTF. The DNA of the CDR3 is TGCAGTGCTAGAGATCCAGGAGTCTATGGCTACACCTTC.

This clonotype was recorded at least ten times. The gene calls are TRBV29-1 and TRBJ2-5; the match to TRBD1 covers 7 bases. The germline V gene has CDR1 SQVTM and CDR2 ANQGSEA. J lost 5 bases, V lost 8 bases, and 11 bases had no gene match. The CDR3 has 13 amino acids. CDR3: CSTPSTGIETQYF. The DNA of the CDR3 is TGCAGCACCCCATCGACAGGGATCGAGACCCAGTACTTC.

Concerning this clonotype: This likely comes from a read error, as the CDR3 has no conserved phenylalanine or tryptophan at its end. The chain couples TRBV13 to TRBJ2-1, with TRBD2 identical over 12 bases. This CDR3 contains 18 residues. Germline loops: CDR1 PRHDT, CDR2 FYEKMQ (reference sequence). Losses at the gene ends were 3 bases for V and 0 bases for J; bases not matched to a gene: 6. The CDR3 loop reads CASSLGTSGYHSYNEQFS. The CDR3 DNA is TGTGCCAGCAGCTTGGGGACTAGCGGGTACCACTCCTACAATGAGCAGTTCTCC.